This section outlines one T cell receptor (beta chain) sequence together with its context. Its binding antigen is unknown. No much larger clone exists at a distance of one base, and base qualities are not known. The germline V gene supplies CDR1 SGHTS and CDR2 YDEGEE. Germline trimming amounts to 0 bases on V and 10 bases on J, with 6 as the count of junction bases outside the gene matches. Counted from cysteine to phenylalanine, this CDR3 has 14 amino acids. The kept DNA is CDR3 alone, 42 bases in frame from the first base. The donors were healthy, HIV-negative adults who had no recently reported acute infections or vaccinations. Every donor was a Caucasian adult living in Nashville, Tennessee, USA. Magnetic negative selection was used to enrich CD4+ T cells, after which naive cells were positively selected on CD45RA and the negative fraction became the memory subset. After blood collection by leukapheresis, PBMCs were isolated using Ficoll-Histopaque density gradient centrifugation and then cryopreserved in the vapor phase of liquid nitrogen. Analytical flow cytometry was used to check the purity and quantity of each magnetically sorted T cell population. Each sorted fraction had its genomic DNA isolated and then quantified by UV absorbance on a Nanodrop 2000c.

Using the deep immunoSEQ assay, TCR CDR3 regions were amplified from genomic DNA by multiplex PCR. Extracted genomic DNA from each cell subset was distributed evenly across all wells of several immunoSEQ 96-well plates, and each plate was treated as a replicate. For sorted subsets, approximately 0.2 ug of genomic DNA, equivalent to 25,000 to 35,000 T cell genomes, went into each replicate PCR. Purified libraries were measured with a Qubit 3.0 fluorometer, size-checked on a Bioanalyzer 2100, and measured again with the KAPA Library Quantification kit. Each immunoSEQ 96-well plate was sequenced on its own single-read 150-cycle Illumina NextSeq 550 flow cell. From the authors' description of their analysis: Because the immunoSEQ output included only junctional sequences and no quality scores, the filtering could not be the same as the filtering used for full-length reads. Sequences were annotated with PyIR, a Python wrapper for IgBLAST v1.9, using IMGT germline references to assign V/J genes and CDR3. Reads were filtered out if the reads had weak V/J assignments (E-value above 1e-6), no CDR3, stop codons, out-of-frame junctions, or ambiguous translated residues. V3J clonotypes were defined as sequences sharing the same inferred V gene, J gene, and CDR3 amino acid sequence. The percentage overlap between two repertoires was calculated by dividing the number of shared unique clonotypes by the size of the smaller repertoire. Richness of each repertoire was evaluated using RTK rarefaction, the Chao1 estimator, and Recon v2.1 estimates of unobserved clonotypes. OLGA was used to compute generation probabilities for all TCRbeta clonotypes that the gDNA method yielded from a handful of donors. TCRdb provides this immuneACCESS table in a form limited to in-frame rearrangements. Some clones are lacking; in checked studies, under half of them reflect an unresolved V gene, and why the rest are absent is not known. The D gene and trimming were derived from the DNA, and the V and J assignments and clone size from that table. Present in this sample are some 1 million clones, about three quarters of which were seen just once. The top ten constitute roughly 1.4% of the sample.

The data were obtained in a study of shared clonotypes between healthy human individuals (TCRdb year 2020). About the investigation overall: The cohort comprised a couple of women and a few men aged 18 to 49 years. Per donor, three plates each were used for CD4 naive and CD4 memory, two for CD8 naive, and one for CD8 memory. The study deeply sequenced blood TCR repertoires of five healthy adults to estimate repertoire size and the extent of clonotype sharing between individuals. Different laboratories and diverse techniques were used to prepare libraries and sequence TCR repertoires, to increase sequencing depth and limit assay-specific biases. Leukapheresis yielded between about 0.94 and 9.5 billion PBMCs per donor.

General conclusions and limits of the study: Pairwise subsampling indicated that sequencing depth was expected to affect the degree of clonotype sharing among donors. Across a few donors, about 5.2% of naive CD4, more than 3% of naive CD8, roughly 2.2% of memory CD4, and about 0.44% of memory CD8 clonotypes were shared. Only blood was sampled, and tissue TCR repertoires likely differ from those in blood. Compared with non-shared clonotypes, the clonotypes found in all four sorted-subset donors had higher generation probabilities. Naive subsets generally had larger estimated clonotype richness than memory subsets. The genetic and exposure-history diversity represented was limited by the small number of donors. Incomplete sequencing was indicated by rarefaction of sorted-subset datasets, despite the large sequencing depth.

Sequencing was done on a sample of memory CD4+ T cells sorted from blood. According to the study, the label for this sample's cell subset or site signals: CD45RA-negative fraction. This clonotype originated in a man younger than 30 in good health. This sequence uses TRBV5-8 and TRBJ2-1, and 8 bases in between align with TRBD2. The CDR3 in this case is CASSLAVLAGEQFF. The bases are TGTGCCAGCAGCTTGGCTGTATTAGCGGGAGAGCAGTTCTTC.